This is a list of T cell receptor beta chains from one sample in a study of cytomegalovirus exposure and HLA in healthy donors. Produced via immunoSEQ multiplex PCR; TCRdb's table is partial and in-frame only. The sample has approximately 220,000 clones; over 70% are singletons. Specimen: PBMCs. Receptors were obtained from a boy younger than 10 in good health and CMV-seronegative. Each CDR3 is given with its conserved first and last residue. The order of the fields is J gene, clone size, V gene, CDR3 protein. Part of the rows lack a size; the others show once, few, many or a class for expanded clones.

j_gene: TRBJ1-2; abundance: -; v_gene: TRBV2; CDR3aa: CAGKPGNYGYTF
j_gene: TRBJ1-4; abundance: -; v_gene: TRBV2; CDR3aa: CASSALAGVEGIEKLFF
j_gene: TRBJ2-5; abundance: once; v_gene: TRBV1; CDR3aa: CTSTRTSETQYF
j_gene: TRBJ1-6; abundance: -; v_gene: TRBV19; CDR3aa: CASTDTSVSPLHF
j_gene: TRBJ2-7; abundance: -; v_gene: TRBV4-2; CDR3aa: CASSQAGLAGINEQYF
j_gene: TRBJ2-3; abundance: -; v_gene: TRBV9; CDR3aa: CASSVEGDTDTQYF
j_gene: -; abundance: -; v_gene: TRBV27; CDR3aa: CASSEGSGLGAYEQYF
j_gene: TRBJ2-1; abundance: -; v_gene: TRBV9; CDR3aa: CASTERDRGYNEQFF
j_gene: TRBJ2-5; abundance: -; v_gene: TRBV6-1; CDR3aa: CASRPLSGGQETQYF
j_gene: TRBJ2-2; abundance: -; v_gene: TRBV9; CDR3aa: CASSPGTGRTGELFF
j_gene: TRBJ1-2; abundance: few; v_gene: TRBV28; CDR3aa: CASSVLPGQGYGYTF
j_gene: TRBJ2-7; abundance: -; v_gene: TRBV12-5; CDR3aa: CASQVFYEQYF
j_gene: TRBJ1-1; abundance: few; v_gene: TRBV5-1; CDR3aa: CASSQGTGNTEAFF
j_gene: TRBJ1-6; abundance: -; v_gene: TRBV9; CDR3aa: CASSPRTDIYNSPLHF
j_gene: TRBJ2-1; abundance: -; v_gene: TRBV5-8; CDR3aa: CASSLGLAGWDEQFF
j_gene: TRBJ2-2; abundance: -; v_gene: TRBV27; CDR3aa: CASSSGLAGIYTGELFF
j_gene: TRBJ1-2; abundance: -; v_gene: TRBV19; CDR3aa: CASSTGQFNGYTF
j_gene: TRBJ2-7; abundance: -; v_gene: TRBV7-9; CDR3aa: CASSARTGGPEQYF
j_gene: TRBJ2-7; abundance: -; v_gene: TRBV30; CDR3aa: CAKQTGTSNSEQYF
j_gene: TRBJ1-2; abundance: -; v_gene: TRBV13; CDR3aa: CACSTRGLTNYGYTF
j_gene: TRBJ1-3; abundance: -; v_gene: TRBV19; CDR3aa: CASRGQGLYSGNTIYF
j_gene: TRBJ1-1; abundance: -; v_gene: TRBV30; CDR3aa: CAWAPRVMNTEAFF
j_gene: TRBJ1-2; abundance: -; v_gene: TRBV5-5; CDR3aa: CASSLSPGQGVYGYTF
j_gene: TRBJ2-1; abundance: -; v_gene: TRBV30; CDR3aa: CAWSPRSYNEQFF
j_gene: TRBJ2-5; abundance: -; v_gene: TRBV9; CDR3aa: CASSVDVRTAQETQYF
j_gene: TRBJ2-7; abundance: -; v_gene: TRBV14; CDR3aa: CASSQVEGTPSYEQYF
j_gene: TRBJ1-1; abundance: -; v_gene: TRBV6-1; CDR3aa: CASGGQGGPEAFF
j_gene: TRBJ2-1; abundance: -; v_gene: TRBV12-5; CDR3aa: CASGLGTSGYNEQFF
j_gene: TRBJ1-4; abundance: -; v_gene: TRBV7-9; CDR3aa: CASSPGLIPSTNEKLFF
j_gene: TRBJ2-1; abundance: -; v_gene: TRBV6-5; CDR3aa: CASSHTGGSYNEQFF
j_gene: TRBJ2-2; abundance: -; v_gene: TRBV19; CDR3aa: CASSMFQNTGELFF
j_gene: TRBJ1-1; abundance: -; v_gene: TRBV6-1; CDR3aa: CASSPYLRGTEAFF
j_gene: TRBJ2-2; abundance: -; v_gene: TRBV6-4; CDR3aa: CASSDPGRRQTNTGELFF
j_gene: -; abundance: few; v_gene: TRBV2; CDR3aa: CASSRDRSSYEQYF
j_gene: TRBJ1-4; abundance: few; v_gene: TRBV5-1; CDR3aa: CASSPLWEGRTNEKLFF